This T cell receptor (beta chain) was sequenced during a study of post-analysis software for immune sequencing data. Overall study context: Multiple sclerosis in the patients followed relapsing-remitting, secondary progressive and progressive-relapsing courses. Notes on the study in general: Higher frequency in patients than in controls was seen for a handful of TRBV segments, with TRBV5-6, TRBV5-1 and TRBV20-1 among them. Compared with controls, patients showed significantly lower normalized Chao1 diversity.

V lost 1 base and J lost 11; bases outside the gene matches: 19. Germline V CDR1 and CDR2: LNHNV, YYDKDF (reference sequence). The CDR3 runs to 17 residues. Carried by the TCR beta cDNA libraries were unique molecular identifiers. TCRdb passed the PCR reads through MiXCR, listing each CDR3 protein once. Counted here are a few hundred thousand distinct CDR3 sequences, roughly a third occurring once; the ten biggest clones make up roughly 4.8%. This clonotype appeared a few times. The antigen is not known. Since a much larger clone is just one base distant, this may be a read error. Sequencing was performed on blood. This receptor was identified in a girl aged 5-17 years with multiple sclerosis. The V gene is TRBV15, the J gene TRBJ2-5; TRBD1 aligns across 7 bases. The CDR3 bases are TGTGCCACCAGCAGAGGATACCGGGACAGAGTTTACAATGAGCAGTACTTC. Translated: CATSRGYRDRVYNEQYF.